This TCR beta chain was recorded in a study of blood T cell repertoires in COVID-19. Across the whole study: Samples of COVID-19 (acute and convalescent) were obtained from the United States, Italy and Spain. PBMCs, B-cell-depleted T cells, or T cells provided the cDNA or gDNA that made up the material.

Original analysis: Amplification with reference gene primers provided the estimates of nucleated cell counts. Generated by immunoSEQ multiplex PCR, the TCRdb table keeps only in-frame clones and is missing some. The V and J calls and clone size come from that table; D and trimming were worked out from the DNA. Of 95,000 to 110,000 clones in the sample, about 85% are singletons; the top ten hold just over 3%. The sample was peripheral blood. The TCR originated in a middle-aged man in a cohort sampled during active COVID-19.

The CDR3: CASSRQELENTEAFF. CDR3 nucleotides: TGTGCCAGCTCAAGACAGGAATTGGAGAACACTGAAGCTTTCTTT. The rearrangement joins TRBV18 to TRBJ1-1, with D possibly matching TRBD1 (6 bases). V was trimmed by 5 bases and J by 1 base, leaving 14 bases between them. This CDR3 spans 15 amino acids. CDR1 is KGHSH, CDR2 LQKENI, per germline.